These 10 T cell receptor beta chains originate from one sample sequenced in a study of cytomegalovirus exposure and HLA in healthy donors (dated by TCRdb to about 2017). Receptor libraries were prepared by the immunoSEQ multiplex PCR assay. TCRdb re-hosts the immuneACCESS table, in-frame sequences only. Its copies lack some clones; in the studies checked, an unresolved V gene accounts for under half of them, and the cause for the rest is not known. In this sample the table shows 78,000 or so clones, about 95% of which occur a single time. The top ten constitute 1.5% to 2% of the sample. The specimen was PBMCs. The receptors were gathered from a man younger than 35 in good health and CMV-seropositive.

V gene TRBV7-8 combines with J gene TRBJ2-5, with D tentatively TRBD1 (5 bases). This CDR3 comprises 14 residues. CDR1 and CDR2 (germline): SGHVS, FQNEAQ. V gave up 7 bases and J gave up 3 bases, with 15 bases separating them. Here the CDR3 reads CASMQQDSKETQYF. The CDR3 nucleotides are TGTGCCAGCATGCAACAAGACAGTAAAGAGACCCAGTACTTC. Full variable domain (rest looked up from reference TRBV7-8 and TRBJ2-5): GAGVSQSPRYKVAKRGQDVALRCDPISGHVSLFWYQQALGQGPEFLTYFQNEAQLDKSGLPSDRFFAERPEGSVSTLKIQRTQQEDSAVYLCASMQQDSKETQYFGPGTRLLVL.

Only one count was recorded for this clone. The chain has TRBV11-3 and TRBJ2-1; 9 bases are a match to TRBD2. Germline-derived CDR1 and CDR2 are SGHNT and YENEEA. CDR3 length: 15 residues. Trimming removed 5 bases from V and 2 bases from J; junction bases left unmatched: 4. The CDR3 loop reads CASSELAGTYNEQFF. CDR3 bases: TGTGCCAGCAGCGAGCTAGCGGGAACCTACAATGAGCAGTTCTTC.

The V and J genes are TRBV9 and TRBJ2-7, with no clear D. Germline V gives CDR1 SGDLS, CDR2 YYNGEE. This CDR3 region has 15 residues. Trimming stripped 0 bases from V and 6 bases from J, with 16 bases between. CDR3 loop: CASSVAGQTFAEQYF. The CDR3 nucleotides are TGTGCCAGCAGCGTAGCTGGGCAGACGTTCGCCGAGCAGTACTTC.

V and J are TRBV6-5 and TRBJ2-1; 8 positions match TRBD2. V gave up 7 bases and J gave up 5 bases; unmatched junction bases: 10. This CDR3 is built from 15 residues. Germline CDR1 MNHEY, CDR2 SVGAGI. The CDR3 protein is CASKPTAAGDNEQFF. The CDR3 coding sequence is TGTGCCAGCAAACCTACGGCAGCGGGGGACAATGAGCAGTTCTTC.

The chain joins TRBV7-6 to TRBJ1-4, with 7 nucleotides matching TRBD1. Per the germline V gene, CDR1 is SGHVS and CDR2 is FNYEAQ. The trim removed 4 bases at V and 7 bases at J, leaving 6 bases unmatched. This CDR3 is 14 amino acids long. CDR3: CASSSDRASEKLFF. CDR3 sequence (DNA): TGTGCCAGCAGCTCAGACAGGGCCTCTGAAAAACTGTTTTTT.

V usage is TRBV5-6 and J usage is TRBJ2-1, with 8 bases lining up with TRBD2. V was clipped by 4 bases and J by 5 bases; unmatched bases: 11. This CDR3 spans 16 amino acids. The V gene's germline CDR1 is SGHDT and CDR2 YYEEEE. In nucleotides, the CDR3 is TGTGCCAGCAGCCCATCCAGCGGGAGTAAGAACAATGAGCAGTTCTTC. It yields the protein CASSPSSGSKNNEQFF.

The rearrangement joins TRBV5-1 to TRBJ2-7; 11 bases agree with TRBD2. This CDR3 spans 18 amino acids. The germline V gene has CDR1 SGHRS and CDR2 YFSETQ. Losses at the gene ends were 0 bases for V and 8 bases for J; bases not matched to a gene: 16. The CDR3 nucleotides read TGCGCCAGCAGCTTGGCGGCCCAGGGACTAGCGGTCTCGATGAAGCAGTACTTC. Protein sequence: CASSLAAQGLAVSMKQYF.

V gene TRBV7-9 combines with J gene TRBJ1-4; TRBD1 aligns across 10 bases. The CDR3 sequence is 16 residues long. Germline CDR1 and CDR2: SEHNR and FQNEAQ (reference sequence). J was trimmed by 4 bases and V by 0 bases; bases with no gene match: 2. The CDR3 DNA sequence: TGTGCCAGCAGCTTAGCGCGGACAGGGGGTAATGAAAAACTGTTTTTT. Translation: CASSLARTGGNEKLFF.

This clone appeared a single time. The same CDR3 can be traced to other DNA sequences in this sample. The CDR3 DNA reads TGTGCCAGCAGTGGGGAGGCAAACACTGAAGCTTTCTTT. This codes for CASSGEANTEAFF. The J gene is TRBJ1-1, the V gene TRBV2; D gene unclear. Germline V CDR1 and CDR2: SNHLY, FYNNEI. V was pared by 4 bases and J by 2 bases, with 8 bases between. The length of the CDR3 is 13 residues. Full variable domain (outside the CDR3, taken from reference TRBV2 and TRBJ1-1): EPEVTQTPSHQVTQMGQEVILRCVPISNHLYFYWYRQILGQKVEFLVSFYNNEISEKSEIFDDQFSVERPDGSNFTLKIRSTKLEDSAMYFCASSGEANTEAFFGQGTRLTVV.

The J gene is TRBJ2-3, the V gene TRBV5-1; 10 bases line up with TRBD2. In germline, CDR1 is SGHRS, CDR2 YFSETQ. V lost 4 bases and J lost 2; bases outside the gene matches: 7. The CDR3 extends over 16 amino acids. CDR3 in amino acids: CASSTGLAAYTDTQYF. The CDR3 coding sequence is TGCGCCAGCAGCACTGGACTAGCGGCCTACACAGATACGCAGTATTTT. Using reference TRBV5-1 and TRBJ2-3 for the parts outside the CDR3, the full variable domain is KAGVTQTPRYLIKTRGQQVTLSCSPISGHRSVSWYQQTPGQGLQFLFEYFSETQRNKGNFPGRFSGRQFSNSRSEMNVSTLELGDSALYLCASSTGLAAYTDTQYFGPGTRLTVL.